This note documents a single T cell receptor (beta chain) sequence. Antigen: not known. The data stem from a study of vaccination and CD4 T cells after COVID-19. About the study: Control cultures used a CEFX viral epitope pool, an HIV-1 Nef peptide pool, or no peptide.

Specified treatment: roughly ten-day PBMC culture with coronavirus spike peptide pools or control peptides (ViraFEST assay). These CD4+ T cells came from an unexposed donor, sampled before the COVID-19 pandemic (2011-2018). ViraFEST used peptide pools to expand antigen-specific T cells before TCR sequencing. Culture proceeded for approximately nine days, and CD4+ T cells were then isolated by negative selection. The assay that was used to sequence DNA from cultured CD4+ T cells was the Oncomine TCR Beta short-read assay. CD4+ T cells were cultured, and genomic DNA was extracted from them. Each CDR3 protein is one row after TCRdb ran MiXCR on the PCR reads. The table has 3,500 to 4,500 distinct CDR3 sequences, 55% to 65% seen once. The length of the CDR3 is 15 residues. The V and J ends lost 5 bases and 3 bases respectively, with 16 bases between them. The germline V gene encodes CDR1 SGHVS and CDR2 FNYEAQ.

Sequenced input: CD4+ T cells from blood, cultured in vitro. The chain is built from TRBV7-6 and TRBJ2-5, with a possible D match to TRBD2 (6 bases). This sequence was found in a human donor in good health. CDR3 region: CASSPRPSDEETQYF. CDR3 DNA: TGTGCCAGCAGCCCTAGGCCTAGCGACGAAGAGACCCAGTACTTC.